This entry lists 30 T cell receptor beta chains sequenced from one sample in a study of T cells in Graves' hyperthyroidism and ophthalmopathy (dated by TCRdb to about 2019). Library construction relied on multiplex PCR. Sequencing was performed on an Illumina HiSeq 2000. The TCR beta CDR3 regions were amplified from the RNA transcripts. The first round of RT-PCR for the TCR CDR3 was performed with the HTBI primer set and the Qiagen OneStep RT-PCR kit. TCRdb's own reprocessing of the public reads used fastp at Q25 and MiXCR and kept productive beta chains. Each record represents a unique CDR3 protein, reported with the most common genes and DNA among its rows. In this sample the table shows around 580,000 distinct CDR3 sequences, over 15% of which occur a single time. The top ten hold around 19% of the sample. What was sequenced was blood. The source is a woman aged 18-29 years with Graves' hyperthyroidism.

This clonotype was seen many times. V usage is TRBV12-3 or TRBV12-4 and J usage is TRBJ2-7; perhaps TRBD2 as D (5 bases). With 3 bases removed from V and 2 bases from J, the gap between germline ends came to 11 bases. CDR3 length equals 14 residues. The CDR3 is CASSFGGSTYEQYF. DNA of the CDR3: TGTGCCAGCAGTTTTGGAGGCTCAACCTACGAGCAGTACTTC.

This clonotype came up many times. The V gene is TRBV12-3 or TRBV12-4, the J gene TRBJ2-7; D might be TRBD1 or TRBD2, each matching 6 bases. Trimming left V 6 bases short and J 3 bases short, with 21 bases between. This CDR3 has 16 amino acids. The CDR3 loop is CASSPEGGPTRYEQYF. The CDR3 nucleotides read TGTGCCAGCAGCCCAGAGGGGGGACCAACCCGCTACGAGCAGTACTTC.

Many counts were recorded for this clonotype. The chain carries TRBV28 and TRBJ2-3; 8 nucleotides align to TRBD2. After removal of 5 bases from V and 5 bases from J, the junction contained 6 bases not matched to a gene. The CDR3 has 14 amino acids. Germline V gene sequence: CDR1 MDHEN, CDR2 SYDVKM. The CDR3 sequence: CASSHREGQDTQYF. The CDR3 DNA follows: TGTGCCAGCAGTCATCGGGAGGGACAAGATACGCAGTATTTT. The variable domain in full, with the rest retrieved from reference TRBV28 and TRBJ2-3, is DVKVTQSSRYLVKRTGEKVFLECVQDMDHENMFWYRQDPGLGLRLIYFSYDVKMKEKGDIPEGYSVSREKKERFSLILESASTNQTSMYLCASSHREGQDTQYFGPGTRLTVL.

The chain links TRBV3-1 to TRBJ2-1; 10 nucleotides agree with TRBD2. V shed 0 bases and J 7 bases; nucleotides not matched to a gene: 15. The germline V gene has CDR1 LGHDT and CDR2 YNNKEL (reference sequence). The CDR3 extends over 19 amino acids. The CDR3 coding sequence is TGTGCCAGCAGCCAAGATTGGGTTGGGCCTAGCGGGGGTCTAAATGAGCAGTTCTTC. Translation gives CASSQDWVGPSGGLNEQFF.

The V and J genes are TRBV5-1 and TRBJ2-5, with D tentatively TRBD1 (5 bases). V gave up 3 bases and J gave up 4 bases, with 13 bases separating them. This CDR3 is built from 14 residues. CDR1 and CDR2 from the germline V gene are SGHRS and YFSETQ. The CDR3 region is CASSSSGLGETQYF. CDR3 in DNA: TGCGCCAGCAGCTCTTCAGGGCTTGGAGAGACCCAGTACTTC.

This clonotype was recorded once. The chain combines TRBV5-1 with TRBJ2-7, with TRBD1 matching 7 bases. Losses at the gene ends were 2 bases for V and 6 bases for J; bases not matched to a gene: 5. Germline values: CDR1 SGHRS, CDR2 YFSETQ. The CDR3 contains 13 residues. CDR3 DNA: TGCGCCAGCAGCTTAAAGGGGGCCGTCGAGCAGTACTTC. Its protein product is CASSLKGAVEQYF.

A few counts support this clonotype. The chain combines TRBV24-1 with TRBJ2-1; the match to TRBD1 covers 8 bases. The V and J ends lost 2 bases and 9 bases, in that order; junction bases with no gene match: 2. The CDR3 is 13 amino acids. CDR1 is KGHDR, CDR2 SFDVKD, per germline. The CDR3 sequence: CATSDWTGIEQFF. CDR3 DNA sequence: TGTGCCACCAGTGATTGGACAGGGATTGAGCAGTTCTTC.

At least ten counts were recorded for this clonotype. The chain joins TRBV4-3 to TRBJ2-7; D gene uncertain. V was cut by 0 bases and J by 1 base, with 7 bases left in between. The germline V gene encodes CDR1 LGHNA and CDR2 YSLEER. The CDR3 extends over 14 amino acids. The CDR3 DNA is TGCGCCAGCAGCCAAGAATTAGGGTCCTACGAGCAGTACTTC. It codes for CASSQELGSYEQYF.

The CDR3 coding sequence is TGTGCCAGCAGTTACCCGCTCCCCACTAAGCGGGGGTTCTCCGGGGAGCTGTTTTTT. It yields the protein CASSYPLPTKRGFSGELFF. V and J are TRBV6-6 and TRBJ2-2; 8 bases match TRBD2. This CDR3 spans 19 amino acids. The germline V gene has CDR1 MNHNY and CDR2 SVGAGI (reference sequence). Trimming at V came to 2 bases and at J to 6 bases, leaving 17 bases not matched to a gene.

This clonotype showed up just a few times. The CDR3 bases are TGTGCCAGCAGCATAGGGGGAACAGATACGCAGTATTTT. Protein sequence: CASSIGGTDTQYF. The J gene is TRBJ2-3, the V gene TRBV7-3; tentative D call: TRBD1 (6 bases). The CDR3 loop spans 13 amino acids. Germline loops: CDR1 SGHTA, CDR2 FQGTGA. V gave up 5 bases and J gave up 3 bases, with 9 bases separating them.

This sequence joins TRBV4-2 and TRBJ1-2; D perhaps matches TRBD1 (6 bases). The CDR3 totals 13 residues. V was pared by 2 bases and J by 6 bases, with 10 bases between. Germline CDR1 is LGHNA and CDR2 is YNFKEQ. Written as DNA, the CDR3 is TGTGCCAGCAGCCAAACAGGGTCGAATGGCTACACCTTC. It is translated as CASSQTGSNGYTF.

This clonotype came up a few times. CDR3 amino acids: CASSEEVWGGWAEAFF. The CDR3, as DNA: TGTGCCAGCAGTGAAGAGGTGTGGGGGGGATGGGCTGAAGCTTTCTTT. V usage is TRBV6-1 and J usage is TRBJ1-1; tentative D call: TRBD1 (5 bases). The CDR3 runs to 16 residues. Germline CDR1 and CDR2: MNHNS and SASEGT. With 1 base removed from V and 6 bases from J, the gap between germline ends came to 18 bases.

This clonotype was observed a few times. The rearrangement links TRBV27 to TRBJ2-5; no definite D call. The CDR3 consists of 16 residues. Trimming removed 1 base from V and 1 base from J, with 13 bases in between. Per the germline V gene, CDR1 is MNHEY and CDR2 is SMNVEV (reference sequence). The CDR3 DNA sequence: TGTGCCAGCAGTTTATACGCAGGTAGACCCCAAGAGACCCAGTACTTC. Translated, it gives CASSLYAGRPQETQYF.

This clonotype was recorded a few times. The J gene is TRBJ2-3, the V gene TRBV19, with D possibly TRBD1 on 5 matching bases. Germline CDR1 and CDR2: LNHDA and SQIVND (reference sequence). Trimming stripped 10 bases from V and 3 bases from J, with 11 bases between. This CDR3 contains 12 residues. The CDR3 DNA reads TGTGCCACTAGACAGAGTACAGATACGCAGTATTTT. Its translation: CATRQSTDTQYF.

This clonotype has a count of ten or more. The rearrangement uses TRBV3-1 and TRBJ2-5; D unclear. CDR1 is LGHDT, CDR2 YNNKEL, per germline (reference sequence). The CDR3 extends over 15 amino acids. V was pared by 4 bases and J by 0 bases, with 12 bases between. The CDR3 protein is CASSLPDWYQETQYF. The DNA of the CDR3 is TGTGCCAGCAGCCTCCCCGACTGGTACCAAGAGACCCAGTACTTC.

V and J are TRBV29-1 and TRBJ1-2, with a possible D match to TRBD1 (6 bases). Germline V gives CDR1 SQVTM, CDR2 ANQGSEA. Deletions cut 6 bases from V and 1 base from J, with 15 bases between. The CDR3 spans 14 residues. The CDR3 spells CSVETWDINYGYTF. The CDR3 DNA sequence: TGCAGCGTCGAGACATGGGACATTAACTATGGCTACACCTTC.

Comment on this clonotype: A read error may produce the germline difference seen at one junction end. This chain links TRBV10-2 with TRBJ2-3, with 11 bases fitting TRBD2. This CDR3 spans 14 amino acids. The germline gives CDR1 WSHSY, CDR2 SAAADI. CDR3 coding DNA: TGCGCCAGCAGTCCTAGCGGGGGGTCAGATATGCAGTATTTT. It specifies CASSPSGGSDMQYF.

This chain joins TRBV3-2 and TRBJ1-2; the D call of TRBD1 is as the table states it, not checked on the DNA. TRBV3-2 is a listed pseudogene. The CDR3 contains 17 residues. As DNA, the CDR3 is TGTGCCAGCAGCCAAGCGGACAGAGTGCGTCTGGTTTATGGCTACACCTTC. It specifies CASSQADRVRLVYGYTF.

The rearrangement joins TRBV19 to TRBJ1-4, with a possible D match to TRBD1 (5 bases). V shed 4 bases and J shed 6 bases, with 15 bases lying between them. The CDR3 has 15 amino acids. Germline lookup yields CDR1 LNHDA and CDR2 SQIVND (reference sequence). CDR3 sequence reads: CASSKTGGGDEKLFF. The DNA for the CDR3 is TGTGCCAGTAGTAAAACAGGAGGAGGGGATGAAAAACTGTTTTTT.

This clonotype was detected only a few times. The chain links TRBV9 to TRBJ1-1; tentative D call: TRBD1 (5 bases). Trimming took off 4 bases at V and 0 bases at J, with 13 bases between the two ends. The germline V gene encodes CDR1 SGDLS and CDR2 YYNGEE. The CDR3 is made up of 15 amino acids. Written as DNA, the CDR3 is TGTGCCAGCAGCCCCAGTGGACACCTGAACACTGAAGCTTTCTTT. It specifies CASSPSGHLNTEAFF.

In its sample, this clonotype was seen a few times. The rearrangement links TRBV4-3 to TRBJ2-7; 8 bases line up with TRBD1. V was clipped by 7 bases and J by 6 bases; unmatched bases: 8. The CDR3 contains 13 residues. From germline, CDR1 is LGHNA and CDR2 YSLEER. CDR3 residues: CASTWYRGAEQYF. The CDR3 bases are TGCGCCAGCACGTGGTACAGGGGGGCCGAGCAGTACTTC.

In this sample, this clonotype turned up many times. V gene TRBV12-5 combines with J gene TRBJ2-1; TRBD1 aligns across 8 bases. This CDR3 region has 13 residues. V dropped 4 bases and J dropped 8; count of bases not matched to a gene: 4. Per germline, CDR1 LGHNT and CDR2 FRNRAP. The CDR3: CASGSDREDEQFF. DNA of the CDR3: TGTGCTAGTGGTTCGGACAGGGAGGATGAGCAGTTCTTC.

The rearrangement uses TRBV5-4 and TRBJ2-3; 7 bases align to TRBD2. Germline V CDR1 and CDR2: SGHNT, YYREEE (reference sequence). The CDR3 totals 17 residues. J gave up 2 bases and V 1 base, and 10 bases lay outside the gene matches. DNA for the CDR3: TGTGCCAGCAGCTTGTTTATGCGTCTAGCGGACACAGATACGCAGTATTTT. This sequence encodes CASSLFMRLADTDTQYF.

This clonotype has at least ten counts. The chain uses TRBV27 and TRBJ1-2, with TRBD1 identical over 7 bases. Trimming removed 2 bases from V and 7 bases from J; junction bases left unmatched: 7. The CDR3 extends over 14 amino acids. Germline assignment: CDR1 MNHEY and CDR2 SMNVEV (reference sequence). CDR3: CASSLADRVTGYTF. CDR3 sequence (DNA): TGTGCCAGCAGTTTAGCCGACAGGGTCACTGGCTACACCTTC.

This clonotype was found a few times. V and J are TRBV5-6 and TRBJ1-6; maybe TRBD1 (6 bases). CDR1 and CDR2 (germline): SGHDT, YYEEEE. Trimming cost V 4 bases and J 1 base, with 15 bases left between them. The CDR3 has 17 residues. The CDR3 DNA reads as TGTGCCAGCAGCCCAGCGGGGGCGAAATCCTATAATTCACCCCTCCACTTT. Translation: CASSPAGAKSYNSPLHF.

This clonotype was recorded at least ten times. V and J are TRBV27 and TRBJ2-7; D might be TRBD1 (6 bases). Germline CDR1 MNHEY, CDR2 SMNVEV (reference sequence). With 4 bases removed from V and 2 bases from J, the gap between germline ends came to 12 bases. There are 14 residues in the CDR3. The CDR3 DNA sequence: TGTGCCAGCAGTTACGAGTGGGGGCCCTACGAGCAGTACTTC. Protein sequence: CASSYEWGPYEQYF.

A few counts support this clonotype. V gene TRBV7-2 combines with J gene TRBJ1-1; possibly TRBD1 for D (5 bases). V was clipped by 4 bases and J by 5 bases, with 17 bases between them. The CDR3 has 15 amino acids. Germline assignment: CDR1 SGHTA and CDR2 FQGNSA. The CDR3 is CASSSRGAWGTEAFF. Here the CDR3 DNA reads TGTGCCAGCAGCTCAAGAGGGGCGTGGGGGACTGAAGCTTTCTTT.

This clonotype was counted ten times or more. J is TRBJ2-3 and V is TRBV29-1; 8 positions agree with TRBD1. The germline CDR1 and CDR2 sequences are SQVTM and ANQGSEA. The CDR3 loop spans 12 amino acids. The J segment lost 5 bases and the V segment lost 4 bases, leaving 2 bases of the junction unmatched. Here the CDR3 reads CSVADRGDTQYF. CDR3 nucleotides: TGCAGCGTTGCTGACAGGGGAGATACGCAGTATTTT.

This clonotype was detected only a few times. This chain links TRBV29-1 with TRBJ2-2; D unresolved. CDR1 SQVTM and CDR2 ANQGSEA come from the germline V gene. The CDR3 runs 13 residues. The V end lost 6 bases, the J end lost 4 bases, and 12 bases lay between the germline ends. Here the CDR3 DNA reads TGCAGCGTCCAAACATCGAGCACCGGGGAGCTGTTTTTT. Its protein product is CSVQTSSTGELFF.

In its sample, this clonotype was seen many times. The rearrangement joins TRBV20-1 to TRBJ2-1; maybe TRBD1 (5 bases). Germline CDR1 is DFQATT and CDR2 is SNEGSKA (reference sequence). Trimming took off 5 bases at V and 13 bases at J, with 12 bases between the two ends. CDR3 size: 10 residues. The CDR3 is CSAVKGRQFF. CDR3 nucleotides: TGCAGTGCTGTTAAGGGGCGCCAGTTCTTC.